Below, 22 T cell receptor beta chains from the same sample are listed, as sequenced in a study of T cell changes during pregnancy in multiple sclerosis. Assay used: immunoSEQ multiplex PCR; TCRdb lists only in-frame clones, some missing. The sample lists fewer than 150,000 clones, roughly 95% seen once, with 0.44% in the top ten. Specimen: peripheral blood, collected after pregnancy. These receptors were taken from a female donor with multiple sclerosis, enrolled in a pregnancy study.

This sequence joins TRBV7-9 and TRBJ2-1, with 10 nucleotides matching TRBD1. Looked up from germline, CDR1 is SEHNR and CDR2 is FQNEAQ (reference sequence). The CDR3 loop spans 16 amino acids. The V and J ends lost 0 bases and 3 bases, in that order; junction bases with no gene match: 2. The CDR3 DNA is TGTGCCAGCAGCTTAGCGGGGACAGGGGTCTACAATGAGCAGTTCTTC. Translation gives CASSLAGTGVYNEQFF.

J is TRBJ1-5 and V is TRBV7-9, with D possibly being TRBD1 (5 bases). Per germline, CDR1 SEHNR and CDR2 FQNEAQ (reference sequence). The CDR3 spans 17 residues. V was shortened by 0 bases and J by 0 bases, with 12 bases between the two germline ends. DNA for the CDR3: TGTGCCAGCAGCTTAGCCTCCTCGACAGATAGCAATCAGCCCCAGCATTTT. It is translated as CASSLASSTDSNQPQHF.

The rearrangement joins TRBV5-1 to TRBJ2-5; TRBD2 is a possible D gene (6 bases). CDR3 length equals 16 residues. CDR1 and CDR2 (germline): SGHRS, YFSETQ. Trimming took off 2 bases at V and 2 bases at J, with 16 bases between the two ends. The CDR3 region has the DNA TGCGCCAGCAGCTTTGTTGCGGGACCCCTTCAAGAGACCCAGTACTTC. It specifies CASSFVAGPLQETQYF.

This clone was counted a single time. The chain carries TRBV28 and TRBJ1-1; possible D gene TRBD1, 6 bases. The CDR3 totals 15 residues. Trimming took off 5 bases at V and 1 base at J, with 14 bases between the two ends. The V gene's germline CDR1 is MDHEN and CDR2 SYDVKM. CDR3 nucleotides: TGTGCCAGCAGTCAAACAAACAGGGCGAACACTGAAGCTTTCTTT. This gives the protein CASSQTNRANTEAFF.

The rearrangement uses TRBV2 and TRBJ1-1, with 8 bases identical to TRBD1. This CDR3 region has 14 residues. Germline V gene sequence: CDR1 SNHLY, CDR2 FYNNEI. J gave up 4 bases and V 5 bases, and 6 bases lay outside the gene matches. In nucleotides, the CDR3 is TGTGCCAGCAGTCTCGGACAGGGTTTCACTGAAGCTTTCTTT. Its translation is CASSLGQGFTEAFF. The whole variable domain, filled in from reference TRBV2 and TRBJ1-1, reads EPEVTQTPSHQVTQMGQEVILRCVPISNHLYFYWYRQILGQKVEFLVSFYNNEISEKSEIFDDQFSVERPDGSNFTLKIRSTKLEDSAMYFCASSLGQGFTEAFFGQGTRLTVV.

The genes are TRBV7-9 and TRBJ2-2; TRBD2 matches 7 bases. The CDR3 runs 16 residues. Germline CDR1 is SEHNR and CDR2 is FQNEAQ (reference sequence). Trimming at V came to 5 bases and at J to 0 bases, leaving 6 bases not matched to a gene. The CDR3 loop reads CASSGVAGANTGELFF. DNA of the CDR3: TGTGCCAGCAGCGGGGTAGCGGGTGCGAACACCGGGGAGCTGTTTTTT.

The CDR3 DNA is TGTGCCAGCAGTGAACTCCCCAGGGGTGGGGAGCAGTACTTC. Its protein is CASSELPRGGEQYF. This chain uses TRBV6-1 with TRBJ2-7; D possibly corresponds to TRBD1 (6 bases). The CDR3 is 14 amino acids. V was pared by 2 bases and J by 7 bases, with 15 bases between. The germline V gene has CDR1 MNHNS and CDR2 SASEGT.

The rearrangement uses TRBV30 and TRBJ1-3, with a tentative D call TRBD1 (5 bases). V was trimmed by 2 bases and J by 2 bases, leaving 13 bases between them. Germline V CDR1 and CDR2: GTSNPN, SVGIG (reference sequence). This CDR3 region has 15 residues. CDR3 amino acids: CAWSLGGGAGNTIYF. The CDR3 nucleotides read TGTGCCTGGAGTCTTGGGGGGGGAGCTGGAAACACCATATATTTT. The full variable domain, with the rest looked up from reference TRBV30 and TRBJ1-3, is SQTIHQWPATLVQPVGSPLSLECTVEGTSNPNLYWYRQAAGRGLQLLFYSVGIGQISSEVPQNLSASRPQDRQFILSSKKLLLSDSGFYLCAWSLGGGAGNTIYFGEGSWLTVV.

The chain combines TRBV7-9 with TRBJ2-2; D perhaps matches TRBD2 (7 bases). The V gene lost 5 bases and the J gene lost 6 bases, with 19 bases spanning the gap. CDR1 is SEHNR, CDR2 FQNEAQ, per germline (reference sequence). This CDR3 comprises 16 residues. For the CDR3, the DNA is TGTGCCAGCAGCCCCCAGAGGAGGGGGGGGCCCGGGGAGCTGTTTTTT. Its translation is CASSPQRRGGPGELFF. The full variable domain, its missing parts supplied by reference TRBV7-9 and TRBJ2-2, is DTGVSQNPRHKITKRGQNVTFRCDPISEHNRLYWYRQTLGQGPEFLTYFQNEAQLEKSRLLSDRFSAERPKGSFSTLEIQRTEQGDSAMYLCASSPQRRGGPGELFFGEGSRLTVL.

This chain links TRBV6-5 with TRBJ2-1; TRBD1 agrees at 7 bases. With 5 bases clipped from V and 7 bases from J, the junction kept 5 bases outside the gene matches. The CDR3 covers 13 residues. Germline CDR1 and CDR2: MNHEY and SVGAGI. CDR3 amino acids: CASSPTGLNEQFF. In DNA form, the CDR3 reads TGTGCCAGCAGTCCGACAGGGTTAAATGAGCAGTTCTTC.

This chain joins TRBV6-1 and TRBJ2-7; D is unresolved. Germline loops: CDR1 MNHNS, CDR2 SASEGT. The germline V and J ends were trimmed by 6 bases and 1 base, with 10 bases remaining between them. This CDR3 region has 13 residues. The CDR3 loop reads CASSLTWSYEQYF. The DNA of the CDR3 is TGTGCCAGCAGCCTGACATGGTCCTACGAGCAGTACTTC.

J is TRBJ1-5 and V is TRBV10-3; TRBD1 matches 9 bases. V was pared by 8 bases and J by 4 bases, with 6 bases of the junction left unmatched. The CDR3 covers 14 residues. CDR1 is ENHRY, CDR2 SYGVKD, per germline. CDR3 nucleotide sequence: TGTGCCATCGGAGAAGGGACAGGGAATCAGCCCCAGCATTTT. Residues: CAIGEGTGNQPQHF.

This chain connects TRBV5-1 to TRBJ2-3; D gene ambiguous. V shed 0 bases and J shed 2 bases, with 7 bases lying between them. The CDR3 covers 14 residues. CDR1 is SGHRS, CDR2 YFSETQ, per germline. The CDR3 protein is CASSLGSPTDTQYF. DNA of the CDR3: TGCGCCAGCAGCTTGGGGAGCCCCACAGATACGCAGTATTTT.

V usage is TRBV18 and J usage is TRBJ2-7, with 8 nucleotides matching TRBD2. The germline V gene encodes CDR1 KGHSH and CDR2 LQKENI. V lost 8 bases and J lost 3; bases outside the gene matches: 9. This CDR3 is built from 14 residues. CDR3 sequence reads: CASNPRAGGYEQYF. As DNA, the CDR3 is TGTGCCAGCAATCCCCGGGCGGGAGGCTACGAGCAGTACTTC. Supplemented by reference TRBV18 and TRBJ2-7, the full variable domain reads NAGVMQNPRHLVRRRGQEARLRCSPMKGHSHVYWYRQLPEEGLKFMVYLQKENIIDESGMPKERFSAEFPKEGPSILRIQQVVRGDSAAYFCASNPRAGGYEQYFGPGTRLTVT.

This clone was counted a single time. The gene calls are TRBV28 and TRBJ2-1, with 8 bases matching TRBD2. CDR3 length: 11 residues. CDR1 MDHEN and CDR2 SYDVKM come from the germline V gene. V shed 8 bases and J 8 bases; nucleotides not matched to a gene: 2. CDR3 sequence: CASREGDEQFF. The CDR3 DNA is TGTGCCAGCCGGGAGGGCGATGAGCAGTTCTTC. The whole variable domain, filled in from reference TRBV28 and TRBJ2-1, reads DVKVTQSSRYLVKRTGEKVFLECVQDMDHENMFWYRQDPGLGLRLIYFSYDVKMKEKGDIPEGYSVSREKKERFSLILESASTNQTSMYLCASREGDEQFFGPGTRLTVL.

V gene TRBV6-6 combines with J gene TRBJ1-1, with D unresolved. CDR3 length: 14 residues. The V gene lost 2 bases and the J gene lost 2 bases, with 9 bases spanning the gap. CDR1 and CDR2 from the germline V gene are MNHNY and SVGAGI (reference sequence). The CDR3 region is CASSYQGGNTEAFF. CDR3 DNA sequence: TGTGCCAGCAGTTACCAAGGAGGCAACACTGAAGCTTTCTTT.

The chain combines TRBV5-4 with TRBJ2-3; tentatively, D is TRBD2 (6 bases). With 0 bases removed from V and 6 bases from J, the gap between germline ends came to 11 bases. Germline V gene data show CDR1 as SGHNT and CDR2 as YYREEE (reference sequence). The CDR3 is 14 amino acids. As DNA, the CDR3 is TGTGCCAGCAGCTTGGCCTCTAGCGCCGATACGCAGTATTTT. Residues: CASSLASSADTQYF. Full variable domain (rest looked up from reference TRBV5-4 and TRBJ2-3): ETGVTQSPTHLIKTRGQQVTLRCSSQSGHNTVSWYQQALGQGPQFIFQYYREEENGRGNFPPRFSGLQFPNYSSELNVNALELDDSALYLCASSLASSADTQYFGPGTRLTVL.

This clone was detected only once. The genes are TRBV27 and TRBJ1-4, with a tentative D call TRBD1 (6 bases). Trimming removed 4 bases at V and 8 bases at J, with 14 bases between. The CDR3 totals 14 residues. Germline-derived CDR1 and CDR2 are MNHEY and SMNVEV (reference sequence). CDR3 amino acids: CASSSQQGDEKLFF. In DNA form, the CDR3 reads TGTGCCAGCAGTTCCCAACAGGGTGACGAAAAACTGTTTTTT.

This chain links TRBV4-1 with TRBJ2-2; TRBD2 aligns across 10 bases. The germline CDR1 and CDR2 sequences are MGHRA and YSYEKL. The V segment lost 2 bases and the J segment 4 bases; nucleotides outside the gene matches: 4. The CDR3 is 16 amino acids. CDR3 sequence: CASSQLAGVVTGELFF. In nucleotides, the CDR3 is TGCGCCAGCAGCCAACTAGCGGGAGTGGTCACCGGGGAGCTGTTTTTT.

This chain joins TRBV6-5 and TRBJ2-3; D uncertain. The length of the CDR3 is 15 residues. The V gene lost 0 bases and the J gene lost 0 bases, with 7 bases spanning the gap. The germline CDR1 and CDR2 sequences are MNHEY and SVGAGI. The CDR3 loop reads CASSYSELSTDTQYF. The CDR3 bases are TGTGCCAGCAGTTACTCAGAGCTGAGCACAGATACGCAGTATTTT.

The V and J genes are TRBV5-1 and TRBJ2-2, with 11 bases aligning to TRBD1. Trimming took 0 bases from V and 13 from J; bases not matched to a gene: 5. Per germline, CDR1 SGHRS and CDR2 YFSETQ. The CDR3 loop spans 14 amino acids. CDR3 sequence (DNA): TGCGCCAGCAGCTTGGCAGGACAGGGGGCAGGGCTGTTTTTT. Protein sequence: CASSLAGQGAGLFF.

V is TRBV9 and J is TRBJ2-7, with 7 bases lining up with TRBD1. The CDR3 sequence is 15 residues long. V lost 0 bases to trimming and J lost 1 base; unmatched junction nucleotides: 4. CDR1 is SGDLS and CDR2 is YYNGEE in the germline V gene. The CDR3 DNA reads TGTGCCAGCAGCGTAGGCGCAGGGGGTTCCTACGAGCAGTACTTC. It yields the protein CASSVGAGGSYEQYF.